These 27 T cell receptor beta chains share one sample of origin, sequenced in a study of yellow fever vaccine responses in identical twins. Via MiXCR, TCRdb re-called the RT-PCR reads, giving one row per CDR3 protein. This table holds about 13,000 distinct CDR3 sequences, about 83% found once. Material: T cells from blood (PBMCs), unsorted or a sorted subset (not recorded which), obtained before or after yellow fever vaccination (not recorded which). The receptors derive from a woman younger than 30 who received the yellow fever vaccine.

This clonotype was recorded only once. The chain employs TRBV14 and TRBJ2-7, with a possible D match to TRBD2 (6 bases). The CDR3 extends over 16 amino acids. Germline V gene sequence: CDR1 SGHDN, CDR2 FVKESK. The germline V and J ends were trimmed by 0 bases and 3 bases, with 15 bases remaining between them. The CDR3 DNA reads TGTGCCAGCAGCCAAGATGCGGGGCTCGGCCACTACGAGCAGTACTTC. Its protein is CASSQDAGLGHYEQYF.

V and J are TRBV11-1 and TRBJ2-1; 7 nucleotides align to TRBD2. CDR1 and CDR2 (germline): SGHAT, FQDESV (reference sequence). Losses at the gene ends were 5 bases for V and 10 bases for J; bases not matched to a gene: 14. This CDR3 region has 15 residues. The CDR3 loop is CASSPTPWGEGEQFF. Here the CDR3 DNA reads TGTGCCAGCAGCCCTACTCCGTGGGGGGAGGGCGAGCAGTTCTTC.

The chain employs TRBV12-3 or TRBV12-4 and TRBJ2-2; D gene uncertain. This CDR3 comprises 13 residues. With 3 bases removed from V and 4 bases from J, the gap between germline ends came to 6 bases. The CDR3 DNA follows: TGTGCCAGCAGTTTCCAACTCACCGGGGAGCTGTTTTTT. Translation: CASSFQLTGELFF.

The chain employs TRBV7-1 and TRBJ2-5; D possibly corresponds to TRBD1 (6 bases). TRBV7-1 is reported as an ORF; its role is uncertain. The CDR3 spans 14 residues. V was clipped by 2 bases and J by 0 bases, with 7 bases between them. Written as DNA, the CDR3 is TGTGCCAGCAGCTCAAGGACAGACCAAGAGACCCAGTACTTC. Its protein is CASSSRTDQETQYF.

DNA for the CDR3: TGTGCCAGCAGCGCCCAAGACAGCACAGATACGCAGTATTTT. Its protein product is CASSAQDSTDTQYF. The V gene is TRBV11-1, the J gene TRBJ2-3; D ambiguous. The CDR3 has 14 residues. The germline V gene encodes CDR1 SGHAT and CDR2 FQDESV (reference sequence). V gave up 5 bases and J gave up 0 bases, with 9 bases separating them. The whole variable domain, remainder taken from reference TRBV11-1 and TRBJ2-3, is EAEVAQSPRYKITEKSQAVAFWCDPISGHATLYWYRQILGQGPELLVQFQDESVVDDSQLPKDRFSAERLKGVDSTLKIQPAELGDSAMYLCASSAQDSTDTQYFGPGTRLTVL.

This clonotype was counted a single time. In DNA, the CDR3 is TGCAGTGCTAGAGACAGCAAGGGGAATCAGCCCCAGCATTTT. Translated, it gives CSARDSKGNQPQHF. This chain uses TRBV20-1 with TRBJ1-5; TRBD1 is a possible D gene (5 bases). The CDR3 contains 14 residues. The V gene's germline CDR1 is DFQATT and CDR2 SNEGSKA (reference sequence). Trimming left V 0 bases short and J 4 bases short, with 10 bases between.

The J gene is TRBJ2-7, the V gene TRBV29-1; D possibly corresponds to TRBD2 (5 bases). V lost 4 bases to trimming and J lost 0 bases, with 7 bases between them. The CDR3 covers 12 residues. Germline lookup yields CDR1 SQVTM and CDR2 ANQGSEA. The CDR3 loop is CSVGRNSYEQYF. CDR3 coding DNA: TGCAGCGTTGGGAGGAACTCCTACGAGCAGTACTTC.

The chain combines TRBV20-1 with TRBJ2-7, with D possibly matching TRBD2 (6 bases). Germline V CDR1 and CDR2: DFQATT, SNEGSKA (reference sequence). This CDR3 spans 16 amino acids. V gave up 0 bases and J gave up 4 bases, with 19 bases separating them. The CDR3 sequence: CSARESSEDYLYEQYF. The CDR3 nucleotides read TGCAGTGCTAGAGAATCCTCCGAGGACTACCTATACGAGCAGTACTTC.

The chain joins TRBV11-3 to TRBJ2-7; D gene uncertain. The CDR3 loop spans 11 amino acids. Germline V CDR1 and CDR2: SGHNT, YENEEA. With 8 bases removed from V and 7 bases from J, the gap between germline ends came to 12 bases. The CDR3 coding sequence is TGTGCCAGCGGTCCTCCTTGGGAGCAGTACTTC. This encodes CASGPPWEQYF.

V usage is TRBV10-3 and J usage is TRBJ2-3, with a tentative D call TRBD2 (6 bases). V was pared by 10 bases and J by 2 bases, with 22 bases between. Per germline, CDR1 ENHRY and CDR2 SYGVKD. The CDR3 has 16 residues. CDR3 sequence: CATSALRGTLTDTQYF. In DNA form, the CDR3 reads TGTGCCACCTCCGCTCTCCGCGGGACTCTCACAGATACGCAGTATTTT.

The chain employs TRBV10-3 and TRBJ1-6; maybe TRBD1 (5 bases). V dropped 2 bases and J dropped 9 bases, with 11 bases sitting between them. The CDR3 loop spans 14 amino acids. Germline CDR1 is ENHRY and CDR2 is SYGVKD. For the CDR3, the DNA is TGTGCCATCAGTGAGAGGCAGGGTGGTTCACCCCTCCACTTT. Protein: CAISERQGGSPLHF.

This clonotype was seen a single time. J is TRBJ1-2 and V is TRBV11-2, with 7 positions matching TRBD1. Germline lookup yields CDR1 SGHAT and CDR2 FQNNGV. This CDR3 region has 16 residues. V lost 5 bases, J lost 4 bases, and 13 bases stayed unmatched. This chain's CDR3 is CASSLPSGTAIYGYTF. The DNA of the CDR3 is TGTGCCAGCAGCCTACCCTCCGGGACAGCAATCTATGGCTACACCTTC.

The chain joins TRBV29-1 to TRBJ2-7, with D unresolved. The germline gives CDR1 SQVTM, CDR2 ANQGSEA. Trimming shortened V by 7 bases and J by 3 bases, and 16 bases separated the two germline ends. The CDR3 has 13 residues. The DNA for the CDR3 is TGCAGCGCCAAGAGCCGGTCAAGCTACGAGCAGTACTTC. This codes for CSAKSRSSYEQYF.

The chain employs TRBV3-1 and TRBJ2-7; no clear D gene. Trimming pared 1 base from V and 5 bases from J, leaving 6 bases between. The germline gives CDR1 LGHDT, CDR2 YNNKEL (reference sequence). There are 12 residues in the CDR3. The CDR3 DNA is TGTGCCAGCAGCCAAGTGTCCCACGAGCAGTACTTC. Its protein product is CASSQVSHEQYF.

This rearrangement joins TRBV2 to TRBJ2-5; D uncertain. The CDR3 contains 10 residues. The germline V gene encodes CDR1 SNHLY and CDR2 FYNNEI. Trimming removed 4 bases at V and 14 bases at J, with 11 bases between. In nucleotides, the CDR3 is TGTGCCAGCAGTGGCTACCTTACCTACTTC. It is translated as CASSGYLTYF.

This chain connects TRBV5-1 to TRBJ2-1; 8 bases match TRBD2. Per the germline V gene, CDR1 is SGHRS and CDR2 is YFSETQ. CDR3 length equals 15 residues. V lost 1 base and J lost 6; bases outside the gene matches: 6. CDR3 loop: CASSLSGLARNEQFF. CDR3 nucleotides: TGCGCCAGCAGCTTGTCAGGACTAGCTCGCAATGAGCAGTTCTTC.

V and J are TRBV29-1 and TRBJ2-2; tentatively, D is TRBD1 or TRBD2 (5 bases each). The CDR3 is 16 amino acids. V shed 0 bases and J shed 1 base, with 12 bases lying between them. CDR1 and CDR2 from the germline V gene are SQVTM and ANQGSEA. The CDR3 DNA is TGCAGCGTTGAAGAAGAGGGGCGGGTGAACACCGGGGAGCTGTTTTTT. It is translated as CSVEEEGRVNTGELFF.

The rearrangement links TRBV27 to TRBJ1-5; D gene unclear. V shed 1 base and J shed 6 bases, with 10 bases lying between them. Germline V gene lookup returns CDR1 MNHEY and CDR2 SMNVEV (reference sequence). There are 14 residues in the CDR3. CDR3 coding DNA: TGTGCCAGCAGTTTATTTAGGGCAGGTCAGCCCCAGCATTTT. Translating it yields CASSLFRAGQPQHF.

This chain links TRBV11-1 with TRBJ2-5, with TRBD1 identical over 10 bases. Germline V gene data show CDR1 as SGHAT and CDR2 as FQDESV (reference sequence). The CDR3 consists of 15 residues. The junction had 6 bases not matched to a gene; V was cut back by 3 bases and J by 5 bases. CDR3 residues: CASSFDRGRGETQYF. In DNA form, the CDR3 reads TGTGCCAGCAGCTTCGACAGGGGGCGCGGGGAGACCCAGTACTTC.

This chain joins TRBV2 and TRBJ1-6; tentative D call: TRBD1 (6 bases). The CDR3 covers 16 residues. Germline V lookup: CDR1 SNHLY, CDR2 FYNNEI. V lost 2 bases, J lost 9 bases, and 17 bases lay in between. CDR3 in amino acids: CASSETRRGGTSPLHF. CDR3 in DNA: TGTGCCAGCAGTGAAACACGCAGGGGAGGAACTTCACCCCTCCACTTT.

The table lists this clonotype with a count of one. The rearrangement uses TRBV23-1 and TRBJ2-7, with no clear D. TRBV23-1 is an ORF; its function is uncertain. This CDR3 has 10 residues. Trimming stripped 5 bases from V and 7 bases from J, with 6 bases between. Here the CDR3 DNA reads TGCGCCAGCAGTACTACTGAGCAGTACTTC. Translating it yields CASSTTEQYF.

The rearrangement joins TRBV20-1 to TRBJ2-5, with D perhaps TRBD1 (5 bases). With 6 bases removed from V and 5 bases from J, the gap between germline ends came to 16 bases. The V gene's germline CDR1 is DFQATT and CDR2 SNEGSKA (reference sequence). The CDR3 consists of 13 residues. The CDR3 sequence: CSASTASRETQYF. Written as DNA, the CDR3 is TGCAGTGCCTCGACAGCTTCTAGGGAGACCCAGTACTTC.

The chain recombines TRBV7-2 with TRBJ2-7; no clear D. Germline loops: CDR1 SGHTA, CDR2 FQGNSA. There are 13 residues in the CDR3. Trimming removed 4 bases from V and 3 bases from J, with 10 bases in between. For the CDR3, the DNA is TGTGCCAGCAGCTACACGATTGACTACGAGCAGTACTTC. This codes for CASSYTIDYEQYF. Combining the CDR3 with reference TRBV7-2 and TRBJ2-7 gives the whole variable domain GAGVSQSPSNKVTEKGKDVELRCDPISGHTALYWYRQSLGQGLEFLIYFQGNSAPDKSGLPSDRFSAERTGGSVSTLTIQRTQQEDSAVYLCASSYTIDYEQYFGPGTRLTVT.

The V and J genes are TRBV15 and TRBJ1-2, with unresolved D. Germline V lookup: CDR1 LNHNV, CDR2 YYDKDF (reference sequence). The CDR3 is 11 residues long. Trimming cost V 1 base and J 5 bases, with 2 bases left between them. CDR3 coding DNA: TGTGCCACCAGCAGAGGGTATGGCTACACCTTC. This translates into CATSRGYGYTF.

CDR3 loop: CASRRGATDTQYF. The CDR3 DNA follows: TGTGCCAGCAGGCGGGGGGCCACAGATACGCAGTATTTT. This chain links TRBV7-3 with TRBJ2-3; 8 bases align to TRBD2. CDR1 and CDR2 (germline): SGHTA, FQGTGA. This CDR3 has 13 residues. Losses at the gene ends were 6 bases for V and 2 bases for J; bases not matched to a gene: 1.

The table lists this clonotype with a count of one. The chain combines TRBV6-4 with TRBJ2-1; possibly TRBD2 for D (6 bases). The V gene lost 4 bases and the J gene lost 0 bases, with 10 bases spanning the gap. CDR3 length: 15 amino acids. CDR1 and CDR2 from the germline V gene are MRHNA and SNTAGT. The CDR3 is CASSAGDSSYNEQFF. The CDR3 bases are TGTGCCAGCAGTGCCGGGGACTCCTCCTACAATGAGCAGTTCTTC.

The chain uses TRBV11-1 and TRBJ2-1; 8 bases align to TRBD2. Unmatched junction bases numbered 6, after V lost 3 bases and J lost 5 bases. The CDR3 length is 15 residues. In germline, CDR1 is SGHAT, CDR2 FQDESV (reference sequence). The chain's CDR3 is CASSLAGGINNEQFF. The CDR3 nucleotides are TGTGCCAGCAGCTTGGCGGGAGGTATCAACAATGAGCAGTTCTTC.